Shown below are 19 T cell receptor beta chains from a single sample sequenced in a study of early T cells in non-severe SARS-CoV-2 infection. Using its own MiXCR run on the 5' RACE reads, TCRdb lists one record per CDR3 protein. This sample has about 49,000 distinct CDR3 sequences; 6.5% occur once, and the top ten carry approximately 2.8%. This specimen consisted of whole blood, obtained at baseline. The receptors come from an adult who was a healthcare worker with PCR-confirmed SARS-CoV-2 infection or an uninfected control (not recorded which).

This clonotype has only a few counts. This chain connects TRBV27 to TRBJ2-1; 11 bases line up with TRBD2. V dropped 6 bases and J dropped 1; count of bases not matched to a gene: 8. Germline-derived CDR1 and CDR2 are MNHEY and SMNVEV (reference sequence). CDR3 length: 17 residues. This CDR3 is CASSPRTSGRSYNEQFF. The CDR3 DNA is TGTGCCAGCAGCCCGAGGACTAGCGGGCGTTCCTACAATGAGCAGTTCTTC.

This clonotype has at least ten counts. The V and J genes are TRBV25-1 and TRBJ2-7; D is possibly TRBD1 (5 bases). V shed 4 bases and J shed 3 bases, with 13 bases lying between them. CDR1 is MGHDK and CDR2 is SYGVNS in the germline V gene. CDR3 length: 14 residues. CDR3 loop: CASSGGADLYEQYF. The CDR3 nucleotides read TGTGCCAGCAGTGGTGGGGCAGACCTCTACGAGCAGTACTTC.

This clonotype was observed many times. The chain is built from TRBV6-2 or TRBV6-3 and TRBJ1-2, with unresolved D. The germline V gene has CDR1 MNHEY and CDR2 SVGEGT. Trimming removed 4 bases at V and 10 bases at J, with 13 bases between. This CDR3 contains 12 residues. The CDR3: CASSSTGKIYTF. The CDR3 nucleotides are TGTGCCAGCAGTTCCACCGGGAAGATCTACACCTTC.

This clonotype was recorded at least ten times. The rearrangement links TRBV29-1 to TRBJ1-3, with 9 bases aligning to TRBD1. After removal of 5 bases from V and 2 bases from J, the junction contained 1 base not matched to a gene. CDR1 and CDR2 (germline): SQVTM, ANQGSEA. The CDR3 totals 13 residues. In DNA, the CDR3 is TGCAGCGTTCGGACAGGGGCTGGAAACACCATATATTTT. Translation gives CSVRTGAGNTIYF.

This clonotype has ten or more counts. The chain uses TRBV18 and TRBJ1-1, with 7 bases that match TRBD1. The CDR3 length is 13 residues. Unmatched junction bases numbered 0, after V lost 1 base and J lost 4 bases. Germline-derived CDR1 and CDR2 are KGHSH and LQKENI. The CDR3 region is CASSPQGATEAFF. The CDR3, as DNA: TGTGCCAGCTCACCACAGGGGGCCACTGAAGCTTTCTTT.

This clonotype has ten or more counts. An end of the junction does not agree with germline; a read error may underlie this. This chain joins TRBV7-8 and TRBJ1-1; 8 bases agree with TRBD1. The CDR3 is made up of 16 amino acids. Germline CDR1 reads SGHVS; CDR2 reads FQNEAQ. The CDR3 reads CASSLALPGQGAEVFF. CDR3 nucleotides: TGTGCCAGCAGCTTAGCTCTCCCAGGACAGGGCGCTGAAGTTTTCTTT.

The chain uses TRBV5-1 and TRBJ1-1, with 9 positions matching TRBD1. The germline CDR1 and CDR2 sequences are SGHRS and YFSETQ. The CDR3 runs to 16 residues. V shed 4 bases and J 0 bases; nucleotides not matched to a gene: 7. CDR3 nucleotides: TGCGCCAGCAGCCCGGGACAGGGAAGAATGAACACTGAAGCTTTCTTT. Its protein product is CASSPGQGRMNTEAFF.

This clonotype has ten or more counts. This chain connects TRBV7-6 to TRBJ2-5, with unresolved D. V dropped 4 bases and J dropped 2 bases, with 5 bases sitting between them. Per the germline V gene, CDR1 is SGHVS and CDR2 is FNYEAQ. The CDR3 covers 12 residues. The CDR3 coding sequence is TGTGCCAGCAGCTCCCGGCAAGAGACCCAGTACTTC. It yields the protein CASSSRQETQYF.

The chain is built from TRBV5-4 and TRBJ2-5, with TRBD2 identical over 8 bases. Germline V gives CDR1 SGHNT, CDR2 YYREEE (reference sequence). The CDR3 is 16 amino acids. The trim removed 4 bases at V and 3 bases at J, leaving 11 bases unmatched. CDR3 sequence (DNA): TGTGCCAGCAGCCGGACTAGCCAATCCTTAAAAGAGACCCAGTACTTC. As protein: CASSRTSQSLKETQYF.

This clonotype was detected only a few times. The chain has TRBV11-2 and TRBJ1-5, with TRBD1 as a possible D gene (5 bases). The V gene's germline CDR1 is SGHAT and CDR2 FQNNGV. Deletions cut 7 bases from V and 2 bases from J, with 12 bases between. This CDR3 comprises 14 residues. The CDR3 nucleotides read TGTGCCAGCACCGAGGGGAGAGGCAATCAGCCCCAGCATTTT. It yields the protein CASTEGRGNQPQHF.

This clonotype was recorded at least ten times. The chain carries TRBV2 and TRBJ2-7; unclear D gene. The V and J ends lost 3 bases and 0 bases respectively, with 9 bases between them. CDR1 and CDR2 from the germline V gene are SNHLY and FYNNEI. This CDR3 is built from 14 residues. The CDR3 DNA is TGTGCCAGCAGTGACAGGCTTTTCTCCTACGAGCAGTACTTC. Its protein product is CASSDRLFSYEQYF.

At least ten counts were recorded for this clonotype. The V gene is TRBV18, the J gene TRBJ1-1, with 9 bases that match TRBD1. Trimming removed 5 bases from V and 6 bases from J; junction bases left unmatched: 16. This CDR3 region has 17 residues. Per germline, CDR1 KGHSH and CDR2 LQKENI. CDR3 in DNA: TGTGCCAGCTCAGGACGGACAGGGGAGATCCGTCTCGCTGAAGCTTTCTTT. Amino acids: CASSGRTGEIRLAEAFF.

This clonotype occurred a few times. This rearrangement joins TRBV19 to TRBJ1-1; no definite D call. Trimming shortened V by 1 base and J by 6 bases, and 12 bases separated the two germline ends. The CDR3 has 14 amino acids. CDR1 and CDR2 from the germline V gene are LNHDA and SQIVND (reference sequence). CDR3 coding DNA: TGTGCCAGTAGTATAGCGGAAGGATCGGCTGAAGCTTTCTTT. Translated, it gives CASSIAEGSAEAFF.

A few counts support this clonotype. The genes are TRBV5-4 and TRBJ1-2; D remains unclear. The CDR3 consists of 14 residues. Trimming shortened V by 0 bases and J by 5 bases, and 11 bases separated the two germline ends. Germline CDR1 and CDR2: SGHNT and YYREEE (reference sequence). The CDR3: CASSLDRVAYGYTF. CDR3 bases: TGTGCCAGCAGCTTGGATCGGGTGGCATATGGCTACACCTTC.

This clonotype was seen at least ten times. This chain joins TRBV20-1 and TRBJ2-4; D not resolved. The CDR3 length is 15 residues. Trimming shortened V by 0 bases and J by 1 base, and 10 bases separated the two germline ends. Germline values: CDR1 DFQATT, CDR2 SNEGSKA (reference sequence). DNA for the CDR3: TGCAGTGCTAGAGACGGAGCTCTGGCCAAAAACATTCAGTACTTC. Amino acid sequence: CSARDGALAKNIQYF.

This clonotype was detected only a few times. In DNA, the CDR3 is TGTGCCAGCAGTGGCCGCAAGAAGGGACGACACACAGATACGCAGTATTTT. This encodes CASSGRKKGRHTDTQYF. The chain employs TRBV25-1 and TRBJ2-3; D may correspond to TRBD1 or TRBD2 (5 bases each). Trimming shortened V by 4 bases and J by 2 bases, and 19 bases separated the two germline ends. This CDR3 has 17 residues. Germline CDR1 reads MGHDK; CDR2 reads SYGVNS.

This clonotype occurred many times. The chain combines TRBV11-3 with TRBJ2-7; D unclear. Trimming cost V 5 bases and J 4 bases, with 9 bases left between them. CDR1 is SGHNT, CDR2 YENEEA, per germline. The length of the CDR3 is 12 residues. CDR3 sequence (DNA): TGTGCCAGCAGCCGCGACCGATACGAGCAGTACTTC. It specifies CASSRDRYEQYF. Combining the CDR3 with reference TRBV11-3 and TRBJ2-7 gives the whole variable domain EAGVVQSPRYKIIEKKQPVAFWCNPISGHNTLYWYLQNLGQGPELLIRYENEEAVDDSQLPKDRFSAERLKGVDSTLKIQPAELGDSAVYLCASSRDRYEQYFGPGTRLTVT.

The chain employs TRBV4-3 and TRBJ2-3, with TRBD1 as a possible D gene (6 bases). The CDR3 is 15 residues long. Per germline, CDR1 LGHNA and CDR2 YSLEER. V was trimmed by 4 bases and J by 0 bases, leaving 11 bases between them. In nucleotides, the CDR3 is TGCGCCAGCAGCCCAGGGGCGGATAGCACAGATACGCAGTATTTT. Its translation is CASSPGADSTDTQYF.

This chain joins TRBV29-1 and TRBJ1-1; 9 bases fit TRBD1. Trimming removed 7 bases from V and 3 bases from J; junction bases left unmatched: 6. CDR1 SQVTM and CDR2 ANQGSEA come from the germline V gene. The CDR3 is 13 residues long. The CDR3 region has the DNA TGCAGCGCCCGGACAGGGGACTACACTGAAGCTTTCTTT. Its translation: CSARTGDYTEAFF.